The 16 T cell receptor beta chains listed next were all sequenced from one sample in a study of CD8 T cells in ankylosing spondylitis. TCRdb reprocessed the 5' RACE reads via MiXCR and lists one record per CDR3 protein. Among about 210,000 distinct CDR3 sequences listed, 7.5% to 9.5% were seen once. The material sequenced was blood, either unsorted or a sorted T cell fraction (not recorded which). The receptors here all came from a female donor with ankylosing spondylitis or in good health (not recorded which).

This clonotype has a count of ten or more. The rearrangement links TRBV6-2 or TRBV6-3 to TRBJ1-1; D is uncertain. CDR1 is MNHEY, CDR2 SVGEGT, per germline. The CDR3 contains 10 residues. Trimming left V 6 bases short and J 7 bases short, with 6 bases between. The CDR3 is CASRDREAFF. The CDR3 DNA reads TGTGCCAGCAGGGACCGTGAAGCTTTCTTT.

This clonotype was detected many times. The V and J genes are TRBV2 and TRBJ2-7; 11 bases match TRBD2. The CDR3 contains 15 residues. V was pared by 6 bases and J by 4 bases, with 8 bases of the junction left unmatched. CDR1 and CDR2 from the germline V gene are SNHLY and FYNNEI. The CDR3 DNA reads TGTGCCAGCAGACCTCCGGGACTAGCGGCTTACGAGCAGTACTTC. This codes for CASRPPGLAAYEQYF.

This clonotype was seen at least ten times. The CDR3, as DNA: TGTGCTAGTGGGAACTTTCTAGTAAGTTCCTACAATGAGCAGTTCTTC. Protein product: CASGNFLVSSYNEQFF. The rearrangement uses TRBV12-5 and TRBJ2-1; no firm D call. Germline CDR1 reads LGHNT; CDR2 reads FRNRAP. The CDR3 totals 16 residues. V was pared by 6 bases and J by 1 base, with 16 bases between.

This clonotype was recorded many times. The V call is TRBV7-3, the J call TRBJ2-1; TRBD1 is a possible D gene (5 bases). Germline V gene lookup returns CDR1 SGHTA and CDR2 FQGTGA. The CDR3 sequence is 15 residues long. V was cut by 2 bases and J by 0 bases, with 8 bases left in between. The CDR3 here is CASSLLDSSYNEQFF. In DNA, the CDR3 is TGTGCCAGCAGCTTACTAGACAGCTCCTACAATGAGCAGTTCTTC.

The table lists this clonotype with many counts. The rearrangement joins TRBV27 to TRBJ2-1; 11 bases align to TRBD2. From germline, CDR1 is MNHEY and CDR2 SMNVEV (reference sequence). The CDR3 totals 18 residues. Trimming removed 4 bases from V and 2 bases from J; junction bases left unmatched: 10. CDR3 sequence reads: CASSSPTSGRIPYNEQFF. The CDR3 region has the DNA TGTGCCAGCAGTTCACCCACTAGCGGGAGAATACCCTACAATGAGCAGTTCTTC.

This clonotype was seen at least ten times. The V and J genes are TRBV9 and TRBJ2-1; D remains unclear. V dropped 0 bases and J dropped 8 bases, with 6 bases sitting between them. CDR3 length: 12 residues. Germline loops: CDR1 SGDLS, CDR2 YYNGEE. CDR3 in amino acids: CASSVDSDEQFF. CDR3 bases: TGTGCCAGCAGCGTAGACAGTGATGAGCAGTTCTTC.

There are many counts of this clonotype. The chain recombines TRBV11-2 with TRBJ2-1, with 8 bases aligning to TRBD2. Germline loops: CDR1 SGHAT, CDR2 FQNNGV. With 2 bases clipped from V and 10 bases from J, the junction kept 10 bases outside the gene matches. This CDR3 spans 15 amino acids. The CDR3 DNA follows: TGTGCCAGCAGCTTATCCCCGCGGGGGGCGGCGGAGCAGTTCTTC. Translating gives CASSLSPRGAAEQFF.

This clonotype occurred many times. The gene calls are TRBV19 and TRBJ2-1; 13 nucleotides match TRBD2. Germline V gives CDR1 LNHDA, CDR2 SQIVND (reference sequence). Trimming removed 3 bases from V and 6 bases from J; junction bases left unmatched: 8. CDR3 length: 17 amino acids. The CDR3 region has the DNA TGTGCCAGTAGTATCCCCGGACTAGCGGGAGTGGGCAATGAGCAGTTCTTC. Its translation is CASSIPGLAGVGNEQFF.

At least ten counts were recorded for this clonotype. The CDR3 loop is CASSNQPPGNEQFF. The CDR3 DNA sequence: TGTGCCAGCAGCAACCAGCCCCCAGGCAATGAGCAGTTCTTC. The rearrangement links TRBV6-1 to TRBJ2-1; D gene unclear. Trimming removed 6 bases at V and 6 bases at J, with 15 bases between. The CDR3 is 14 residues long. Germline V lookup: CDR1 MNHNS, CDR2 SASEGT.

This clonotype was counted many times. The chain couples TRBV20-1 to TRBJ2-5; D may correspond to TRBD1 or TRBD2 (5 bases each). CDR1 and CDR2 (germline): DFQATT, SNEGSKA (reference sequence). This CDR3 spans 14 amino acids. V shed 5 bases and J shed 5 bases, with 18 bases lying between them. The DNA for the CDR3 is TGCAGTGCTGGGGGTGTGGGGGTTGAGGAGACCCAGTACTTC. Its translation is CSAGGVGVEETQYF.

At least ten counts were recorded for this clonotype. At one end the junction does not follow the germline gene, possibly because of a read error. The chain uses TRBV7-7 and TRBJ2-1; D remains unclear. The CDR3 has 15 amino acids. Germline CDR1 is SSHAT and CDR2 is FNYEAQ (reference sequence). For the CDR3, the DNA is TGTGCTAGCAGCTTAGAAGGGAACCGGAACAATGAGCAGTTCTTC. Translating gives CASSLEGNRNNEQFF.

This clonotype has ten or more counts. V usage is TRBV29-1 and J usage is TRBJ2-1; the D gene is possibly TRBD2 (5 bases). CDR1 is SQVTM and CDR2 is ANQGSEA in the germline V gene. The CDR3 is made up of 16 amino acids. Trimming pared 4 bases from V and 3 bases from J, leaving 19 bases between. The CDR3 reads CSVVLSPPTIYNEQFF. The CDR3 DNA reads TGCAGCGTTGTACTCTCGCCTCCGACTATCTACAATGAGCAGTTCTTC.

The table lists this clonotype with many counts. The DNA of the CDR3 is TGCAGCGTGAGATTCTGGTCGGGATATGAGCAGTACTTC. This translates into CSVRFWSGYEQYF. The chain employs TRBV29-1 and TRBJ2-7; tentatively, D is TRBD2 (5 bases). CDR1 is SQVTM and CDR2 is ANQGSEA in the germline V gene. V lost 6 bases and J 7 bases, leaving 19 bases between the germline ends. There are 13 residues in the CDR3.

This clonotype was picked up a small number of times. The chain has TRBV7-9 and TRBJ1-1; D ambiguous. CDR1 is SEHNR, CDR2 FQNEAQ, per germline (reference sequence). Between the trimmed V and J ends, which lost 3 bases and 0 bases, there was a span of 5 bases. CDR3 size: 13 residues. The CDR3 DNA reads TGTGCCAGCAGCTTTCAAGTGAACACTGAAGCTTTCTTT. Protein sequence: CASSFQVNTEAFF.

In its sample, this clonotype was seen a few times. This chain uses TRBV7-2 with TRBJ2-7; no clear D. The CDR3 length is 14 residues. V was shortened by 0 bases and J by 3 bases, with 9 bases between the two germline ends. Per the germline V gene, CDR1 is SGHTA and CDR2 is FQGNSA. This chain's CDR3 is CASSLAVSNYEQYF. CDR3 DNA: TGTGCCAGCAGCTTAGCGGTCAGTAACTACGAGCAGTACTTC.

This clonotype occurred many times. The chain joins TRBV28 to TRBJ1-2; D gene uncertain. Trimming removed 4 bases at V and 3 bases at J, with 12 bases between. CDR1 MDHEN and CDR2 SYDVKM come from the germline V gene. The CDR3 runs to 14 residues. The CDR3, as DNA: TGTGCCAGCAGTTCTCCTGACGGCTACTATGGCTACACCTTC. This sequence encodes CASSSPDGYYGYTF.